This T cell receptor (beta chain) was obtained from a study of blood T cell repertoires in COVID-19. The trim removed 0 bases at V and 1 base at J, leaving 4 bases unmatched. Germline assignment: CDR1 SGHNT and CDR2 YYREEE (reference sequence). This CDR3 region has 19 residues. Some clones are missing from TCRdb's copy, which holds only in-frame ones; the method was immunoSEQ multiplex PCR. The sample shows fewer than 90,000 clones, approximately 90% of them seen only once. The chain recombines TRBV5-4 with TRBJ2-1; TRBD2 matches at 16 bases. This receptor was taken from an elderly woman with active COVID-19. The specimen was peripheral blood. CDR3 loop: CASSLGGTSGRASYNEQFF. The CDR3 DNA reads as TGTGCCAGCAGCTTGGGGGGGACTAGCGGGAGGGCATCCTACAATGAGCAGTTCTTC.